What follows are 6 T cell receptor beta chains derived from one specimen sequenced in a study of spatial heterogeneity in lung cancer (dated by TCRdb to about 2019). Overall results and qualifications from the work: The number of expanded intratumoral alpha and beta TCRs correlated with the tumor nonsynonymous mutation count.

The intended sense of this specimen's time point label: sample taken at primary tumor resection. Receptors were amplified or captured by 5' RACE. Sequencing took place on a NextSeq 500. TCRdb's own reprocessing of the public reads used fastp at Q25 and MiXCR and kept productive beta chains. CDR3 protein duplicates are merged, each entry listing the most common genes and DNA. The sample records over 100 distinct CDR3 sequences, around 26% of which are singletons. 50% to 70% of the sample goes to the ten largest clones. These receptors lack a known antigen. Sample: lung tumor tissue, taken at surgery. Receptors were obtained from a male donor with early-stage non-small cell lung cancer.

This clonotype was seen only a few times. Being off target in a library aimed at alpha chains, this beta chain has a size of little meaning. J is TRBJ1-1 and V is TRBV7-3; D is perhaps TRBD1 (5 bases). The CDR3 length is 14 residues. Germline V CDR1 and CDR2: SGHTA, FQGTGA. Between the trimmed V and J ends, which lost 5 bases and 3 bases, there was a span of 13 bases. Here the CDR3 reads CASSSSGPYTEAFF. Here the CDR3 DNA reads TGTGCCAGCAGCAGCTCGGGACCGTACACTGAAGCTTTCTTT.

As concerns this clonotype: The library was prepared for alpha chains; this beta chain is a stray read, so its frequency means little. The rearrangement uses TRBV29-1 and TRBJ1-1, with TRBD1 as a possible D gene (5 bases). V lost 5 bases, J lost 4 bases, and 8 bases lay in between. This CDR3 region has 11 residues. Germline V gene data show CDR1 as SQVTM and CDR2 as ANQGSEA. CDR3 in DNA: TGCAGCGTTCGTCAGGGCACTGAAGCTTTCTTT. It codes for CSVRQGTEAFF.

By frequency in the sample, this clonotype is hyperexpanded. The library was prepared for alpha chains; this beta chain is a stray read, so its frequency means little. The rearrangement links TRBV11-2 to TRBJ2-1; D not certain. V was clipped by 5 bases and J by 4 bases, with 3 bases between them. Germline CDR1 and CDR2: SGHAT and FQNNGV. The CDR3 is 11 residues long. CDR3 coding DNA: TGTGCCAGCAGCGAATACAATGAGCAGTTCTTC. Its protein is CASSEYNEQFF. Full variable domain (remainder filled in from reference TRBV11-2 and TRBJ2-1): EAGVAQSPRYKIIEKRQSVAFWCNPISGHATLYWYQQILGQGPKLLIQFQNNGVVDDSQLPKDRFSAERLKGVDSTLKIQPAKLEDSAVYLCASSEYNEQFFGPGTRLTVL.

Relative to its sample, this clonotype is hyperexpanded (1% or more). For a library built for alpha chains, this beta chain is a stray read; little rests on its size. The chain recombines TRBV7-6 with TRBJ2-3; 7 positions agree with TRBD1. The CDR3 runs 16 residues. Germline values: CDR1 SGHVS, CDR2 FNYEAQ. V lost 5 bases, J lost 1 base, and 9 bases stayed unmatched. CDR3 loop: CASSPQDREGTDTQYF. CDR3 sequence (DNA): TGTGCCAGCAGCCCCCAAGACAGGGAAGGCACAGATACGCAGTATTTT.

A note on this clonotype: Little can be read into the size of this beta chain, an off-target read in a library designed for alpha chains. The J gene is TRBJ2-3, the V gene TRBV11-2; unclear D gene. The CDR3 has 14 amino acids. Trimming pared 0 bases from V and 1 base from J, leaving 5 bases between. Germline lookup yields CDR1 SGHAT and CDR2 FQNNGV. Here the CDR3 reads CASSLEARTDTQYF. The CDR3 DNA follows: TGTGCCAGCAGCTTAGAGGCCCGCACAGATACGCAGTATTTT.

This clonotype showed up just a few times. This beta chain lies outside the target of a library built for alpha chains; its clone size means little. The genes are TRBV27 and TRBJ2-7; 11 nucleotides line up with TRBD1. CDR3 length: 14 residues. Germline V gives CDR1 MNHEY, CDR2 SMNVEV (reference sequence). V was pared by 6 bases and J by 3 bases, with 4 bases of the junction left unmatched. In DNA, the CDR3 is TGTGCCAGCAGACTAGGGACAGGGGGCTACGAGCAGTACTTC. This translates into CASRLGTGGYEQYF.